Reported below is one T cell receptor beta chain. The record originates from a study of blood T cell repertoires in COVID-19. Overall study context: The origin of the acute and convalescent COVID-19 samples was the United States, Italy and Spain. PBMCs, B-cell-depleted T cells, or T cells provided the cDNA or gDNA that made up the material.

Everyone who took part was 18 to 89 years old, and they came from about two dozen US areas. Cohort allocation depended upon clinical history that participants reported. The repertoire was sequenced with immunoSEQ multiplex PCR; TCRdb's copy has only in-frame clones and lacks some. The sample has some 410,000 clones, 88% seen once. Germline trimming cut 5 bases from V and 8 bases from J; bases unmatched to any gene: 11. Per germline, CDR1 SGHRS and CDR2 YFSETQ. CDR3 length: 15 amino acids. The genes are TRBV5-1 and TRBJ2-1, with 9 nucleotides matching TRBD2. This clonotype was obtained from a woman in her 30s with acute COVID-19. Specimen: PBMCs or T cells enriched from blood (not recorded which). The CDR3 DNA reads TGCGCCAGCAGTTCCGGGACTAGCAGCCTCCATGAGCAGTTCTTC. Protein sequence: CASSSGTSSLHEQFF. Full variable domain (rest looked up from reference TRBV5-1 and TRBJ2-1): KAGVTQTPRYLIKTRGQQVTLSCSPISGHRSVSWYQQTPGQGLQFLFEYFSETQRNKGNFPGRFSGRQFSNSRSEMNVSTLELGDSALYLCASSSGTSSLHEQFFGPGTRLTVL.